The subject of this entry is one TCR beta chain. Its target is unknown. A junction boundary mismatches the germline segment, possibly from a read error. The CDR3 length is 16 residues. From germline, CDR1 is GTSNPN and CDR2 SVGIG (reference sequence). The data stem from a study of cytomegalovirus exposure and HLA in healthy donors. The study's findings and limits: An analysis done earlier found most TCR beta V segments productive about 90% or about 30% of the time. The study labeled under 200 TCR beta chains cytomegalovirus-associated.

60 Vbeta and 13 Jbeta primers were used in PCR. Profiled with immunoSEQ multiplex PCR; TCRdb holds only in-frame clones, not every one. The table lists about 140,000 clones, 60% to 85% of them singletons, with under 4.5% in the top ten. This receptor was taken from a man aged 18 to 35 in good health and CMV-seronegative. The sequenced sample was PBMCs. The chain couples TRBV30 to TRBJ2-1; 11 nucleotides line up with TRBD2. The CDR3, as DNA: TGTGCCTGGAGAAGGGTAGCGGGAGGGCCTCACAATGGGCAGTTCTTC. Residues: CAWRRVAGGPHNGQFF. Using reference TRBV30 and TRBJ2-1 for the parts outside the CDR3, the full variable domain is SQTIHQWPATLVQPVGSPLSLECTVEGTSNPNLYWYRQAAGRGLQLLFYSVGIGQISSEVPQNLSASRPQDRQFILSSKKLLLSDSGFYLCAWRRVAGGPHNGQFFGPGTRLTVL.